Each of the 5 T cell receptor beta chains below was sequenced from the same sample in a study of T cells in Graves' hyperthyroidism and ophthalmopathy. It was RNA transcripts that yielded the amplified TCR beta CDR3 regions. TCR CDR3 underwent first-round RT-PCR with the HTBI primer set. A single record per CDR3 protein comes from TCRdb applying MiXCR to the multiplex PCR reads. Of around 600,000 distinct CDR3 sequences listed, around 14% are singletons. The sequencing sample was made of blood. These receptors all stem from a woman aged 18-29 years with Graves' ophthalmopathy.

The chain has TRBV6-2 or TRBV6-3 and TRBJ1-2; 10 bases fit TRBD1. The CDR3 is made up of 16 amino acids. The V gene's germline CDR1 is MNHEY and CDR2 SVGEGT. After removal of 2 bases from V and 3 bases from J, the junction contained 6 bases not matched to a gene. The CDR3 loop reads CASSYPTGGQDYGYTF. The CDR3 nucleotides are TGTGCCAGCAGTTACCCGACAGGGGGCCAGGACTATGGCTACACCTTC.

The sample holds many counts of this clonotype. This chain joins TRBV30 and TRBJ1-1; D might be TRBD1 (5 bases). The V gene lost 3 bases and the J gene lost 9 bases, with 20 bases spanning the gap. This CDR3 has 14 amino acids. CDR1 GTSNPN and CDR2 SVGIG come from the germline V gene (reference sequence). This CDR3 reads CAWRGKGPTPQAFF. In nucleotides, the CDR3 is TGTGCCTGGAGGGGTAAGGGGCCCACTCCCCAAGCTTTCTTT.

This clonotype was picked up many times. The chain recombines TRBV20-1 with TRBJ2-3; 7 bases agree with TRBD2. Germline lookup yields CDR1 DFQATT and CDR2 SNEGSKA (reference sequence). Unmatched junction bases numbered 12, after V lost 5 bases and J lost 4 bases. This CDR3 is built from 15 residues. The DNA for the CDR3 is TGCAGTGCTTCCGGGACTATAAACACCCCAGATACGCAGTATTTT. Protein sequence: CSASGTINTPDTQYF.

In this sample, this clonotype turned up many times. The chain has TRBV12-3 or TRBV12-4 and TRBJ2-1; 8 nucleotides align to TRBD2. The CDR3 sequence is 14 residues long. V was clipped by 5 bases and J by 6 bases; unmatched bases: 6. The CDR3 protein is CASSPSGSVNEQFF. For the CDR3, the DNA is TGTGCCAGCAGTCCGAGCGGGAGTGTCAATGAGCAGTTCTTC.

This clonotype was detected many times. This rearrangement joins TRBV20-1 to TRBJ2-2; weak D call: TRBD2 (5 bases). In germline, CDR1 is DFQATT, CDR2 SNEGSKA (reference sequence). V was trimmed by 1 base and J by 5 bases, leaving 8 bases between them. The CDR3 is made up of 13 amino acids. The CDR3 reads CSARVLGTGELFF. The DNA of the CDR3 is TGCAGTGCTAGAGTACTAGGGACCGGGGAGCTGTTTTTT.